These T cell receptor beta chains were read from a single sample in a study of cytomegalovirus exposure and HLA in healthy donors. TCRdb's copy holds only in-frame clones and misses some; the assay was immunoSEQ multiplex PCR. This sample has about 300,000 clones; around nine tenths occur once, and the top ten carry around 0.92%. Sequencing was done on a sample of PBMCs. All receptors come from a woman under 30 in good health and CMV-seronegative. The CDR3 runs from the conserved cysteine through the conserved F or W. Fields, in order: J gene, clone size, V gene, D gene, CDR3 protein, CDR3 DNA. A D gene is named only where the DNA matches it firmly. Where a row states a size, it is once, few, many or the class of an expanded clone; other rows omit it.

>TRBJ2-1|-|TRBV6-5|TRBD2
CASTSLAGGPNEQFF
TGTGCCAGCACCTCACTAGCGGGAGGGCCCAATGAGCAGTTCTTC
>TRBJ2-3|-|TRBV6-1|TRBD2
CASTAREAGADTQYF
TGTGCCAGCACCGCCCGGGAGGCGGGCGCAGATACGCAGTATTTT
>TRBJ2-7|-|TRBV5-5|TRBD2
CASSPTSGNYEQYF
TGTGCCAGCAGCCCCACTAGCGGCAACTACGAGCAGTACTTC
>TRBJ2-1|-|TRBV4-3|-
CASSQDWGGGLSNNEQFF
TGCGCCAGCAGCCAAGATTGGGGGGGCGGCCTTTCTAACAATGAGCAGTTCTTC
>TRBJ2-7|-|TRBV28|TRBD1
CASSSRTGPTYEQYF
TGTGCCAGCAGTTCAAGGACAGGGCCAACCTACGAGCAGTACTTC
>TRBJ1-6|-|TRBV5-1|TRBD1
CASCLLGQGGSPLHF
TGCGCCAGCTGCTTACTGGGACAGGGAGGTTCACCCCTCCACTTT
>TRBJ2-7|-|TRBV4-1|TRBD1
CASSQVGDRRYEQYF
TGCGCCAGCAGCCAAGTGGGGGACAGGCGCTACGAGCAGTACTTC
>TRBJ2-5|-|TRBV2|TRBD2
CASSEGLAGGETQYF
TGTGCCAGCAGCGAGGGACTAGCGGGAGGGGAGACCCAGTACTTC
>TRBJ2-7|-|TRBV7-9|-
CASSFGRTYEQYF
TGTGCCAGCAGCTTTGGGAGAACCTACGAGCAGTACTTC
>TRBJ2-3|-|TRBV25-1|-
CASSEEGGTDTQYF
TGTGCCAGCAGTGAGGAGGGTGGGACAGATACGCAGTATTTT
>TRBJ2-7|once|TRBV5-6|TRBD1
CASSPDSGTDYEQYF
TGTGCCAGCAGCCCAGACTCCGGGACAGACTACGAGCAGTACTTC
>TRBJ1-2|-|TRBV7-9|TRBD1
CASSYDRANYTF
TGTGCCAGCAGCTACGACAGGGCTAACTACACCTTC
>TRBJ2-3|-|TRBV4-1|-
CASSQDGGRTDTQYF
TGCGCCAGCAGCCAGGACGGGGGGCGCACAGATACGCAGTATTTT
>TRBJ2-3|once|TRBV5-4|TRBD2
CASSGLAGGNTDTQYF
TGTGCCAGCAGCGGACTTGCGGGAGGTAACACAGATACGCAGTATTTT
>TRBJ1-2|-|TRBV5-1|-
CASSLGQVSGGYTF
TGCGCCAGCAGCTTGGGGCAGGTGAGCGGTGGCTACACCTTC
>TRBJ2-3|once|TRBV6-4|TRBD2
CASSATSGSKDTQYF
TGTGCCAGCAGCGCGACTAGCGGGTCGAAGGATACGCAGTATTTT
>TRBJ1-1|-|TRBV6-5|TRBD1
CASIPQGRTEAFF
TGTGCCAGCATTCCACAGGGGCGGACTGAAGCTTTCTTT
>TRBJ2-6|-|TRBV2|TRBD1
CASNRGKGSGANVLTF
TGTGCCAGCAACAGGGGGAAGGGCTCTGGGGCCAACGTCCTGACTTTC
>TRBJ2-7|-|TRBV4-3|-
CASSEGPLYEQYF
TGCGCCAGTTCAGAGGGCCCCCTCTACGAGCAGTACTTC
>TRBJ2-7|-|TRBV4-3|TRBD2
CAPPRASGSVEQYF
TGCGCCCCCCCCCGGGCTAGCGGGAGTGTTGAGCAGTACTTC
>TRBJ1-5|-|TRBV6-5|-
CASSYSGGNQPQHF
TGTGCCAGCAGTTACTCCGGGGGCAATCAGCCCCAGCATTTT
>TRBJ2-7|-|TRBV28|TRBD1
CASSDRAGYEQYF
TGTGCCAGCAGCGACAGGGCCGGCTACGAGCAGTACTTC
>TRBJ2-2|-|TRBV28|-
CASSWDNLNTGELFF
TGTGCCAGCAGTTGGGACAATTTGAACACCGGGGAGCTGTTTTTT
>TRBJ2-1|-|TRBV25-1|TRBD2
CATQTSGRSNEQFF
TGTGCCACCCAAACTAGCGGGAGGTCCAATGAGCAGTTCTTC
>TRBJ1-2|-|TRBV27|TRBD1
CASRPRQGFNYGYTF
TGTGCCAGCAGACCACGACAGGGATTTAACTATGGCTACACCTTC
>TRBJ1-1|-|TRBV7-9|-
CASSFDLRVAEAFF
TGTGCCAGCAGCTTTGATCTGAGGGTTGCTGAAGCTTTCTTT
>TRBJ2-7|-|TRBV25-1|-
CASSAPGGPEQYF
TGTGCCAGCAGTGCCCCGGGGGGCCCAGAGCAGTACTTC
>TRBJ2-7|-|TRBV6-1|TRBD1
CASASGQSYEQYF
TGTGCCAGCGCGTCGGGACAGTCCTACGAGCAGTACTTC